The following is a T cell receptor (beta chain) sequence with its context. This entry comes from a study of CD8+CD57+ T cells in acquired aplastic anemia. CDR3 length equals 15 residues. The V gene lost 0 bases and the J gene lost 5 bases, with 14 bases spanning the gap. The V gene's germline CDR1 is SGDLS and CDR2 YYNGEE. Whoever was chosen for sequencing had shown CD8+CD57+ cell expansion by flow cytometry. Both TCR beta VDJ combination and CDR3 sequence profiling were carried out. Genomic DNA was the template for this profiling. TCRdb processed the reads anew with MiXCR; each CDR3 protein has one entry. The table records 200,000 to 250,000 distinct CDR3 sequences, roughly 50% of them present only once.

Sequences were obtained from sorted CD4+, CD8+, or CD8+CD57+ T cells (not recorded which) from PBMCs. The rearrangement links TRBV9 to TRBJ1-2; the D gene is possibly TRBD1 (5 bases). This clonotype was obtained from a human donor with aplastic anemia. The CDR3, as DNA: TGTGCCAGCAGCGTAGAGGCCCGAGGACAATATGGCTACACCTTC. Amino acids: CASSVEARGQYGYTF. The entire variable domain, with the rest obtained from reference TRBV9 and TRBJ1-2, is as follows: DSGVTQTPKHLITATGQRVTLRCSPRSGDLSVYWYQQSLDQGLQFLIQYYNGEERAKGNILERFSAQQFPDLHSELNLSSLELGDSALYFCASSVEARGQYGYTFGSGTRLTVV.